This T cell receptor (beta chain) comes out of a study of shared clonotypes between healthy human individuals. Study overall: Per-donor plates numbered three CD4 naive, three CD4 memory, two CD8 naive and one CD8 memory.

General study findings and limits: Generally, naive subsets came out with larger estimated richness than memory subsets. Among four donors, approximately 4.6% of naive CD4 clonotypes were found in common. Generation probability values for non-shared clonotypes were lower than those for clonotypes shared by all four donors.

On this clone: Its target is unknown.

The repertoire was sequenced with immunoSEQ multiplex PCR; TCRdb's copy has only in-frame clones and lacks some. This sample has about 2,100,000 clones, with more than 85% found just once. CD45RO-negative, CCR7-selected cells formed the naive CD8 fraction, which excluded terminally differentiated effector memory CD45RA+ cells. In germline, CDR1 is SGHRS, CDR2 YFSETQ. This CDR3 has 14 residues. J gave up 4 bases and V 4 bases, and 6 bases lay outside the gene matches. The receptor's source is a man aged 18 to 29 in good health. Some clones in this sample may be carry-over from other donors' samples. The source material was naive CD8+ T cells from PBMCs. V usage is TRBV5-1 and J usage is TRBJ2-3; 7 bases match TRBD1. CDR3 coding DNA: TGCGCCAGCAGCCGCCGGGACAGATCAGATACGCAGTATTTT. Protein product: CASSRRDRSDTQYF.